A selection of T cell receptor beta chains follows, all from one sample in a study of Graves' ophthalmopathy and Graves' hyperthyroidism. TCRdb called the multiplex PCR reads again in MiXCR, with one record for every CDR3 protein. Among under 250,000 distinct CDR3 sequences, roughly 21% were seen once, and the ten largest hold more than 35%. Sequenced: peripheral blood. All receptors come from a woman aged 50 to 60 with Graves' ophthalmopathy. CDR3s include the opening cysteine and the closing phenylalanine or tryptophan. D genes are given only for firm matches. Not all rows give a size; the values are once, few, many and, for expanded clones, a class.

d_gene	abundance	v_gene	j_gene	CDR3aa	CDR3nt
NA	many	TRBV20-1	TRBJ2-7	CSVGAESYEQYF	TGCAGTGTCGGGGCGGAGTCCTACGAGCAGTACTTC
TRBD1	many	TRBV11-2	TRBJ1-1	CASSSRQGLRTEAFF	TGTGCCAGCAGCTCGAGACAGGGGCTTAGGACTGAAGCTTTCTTT
TRBD1	once	TRBV6-1	TRBJ1-5	CASSTGQETQPQHF	TGTGCCAGCAGTACCGGACAGGAAACTCAGCCCCAGCATTTT
TRBD1	NA	TRBV7-9	TRBJ1-5	CASRRIRDRGQQPQHF	TGTGCCAGCAGAAGAATCCGGGACAGGGGGCAGCAGCCCCAGCATTTT
NA	NA	TRBV6-1	TRBJ1-1	CASSQGTGNTEAFF	TGTGCCAGCAGCCAAGGGACGGGGAACACTGAAGCTTTCTTT
NA	many	TRBV7-9	TRBJ1-5	CASSLDGPTAQHF	TGTGCCAGCAGCTTAGACGGGCCAACGGCCCAGCATTTT
NA	many	TRBV28	TRBJ1-1	CASIRGYTEAFF	TGTGCCAGCATAAGAGGGTACACTGAAGCTTTCTTT
NA	many	TRBV18	TRBJ2-7	CASSPREAYEQYF	TGTGCCAGCTCACCCCGGGAAGCATACGAGCAGTACTTC
TRBD1	many	TRBV30	TRBJ1-1	CAWSVGQWNTEAFF	TGTGCCTGGAGTGTGGGACAGTGGAACACTGAAGCTTTCTTT
TRBD1	NA	TRBV3-1	TRBJ1-2	CASSQARQGAQDYGYTF	TGTGCCAGCAGCCAAGCCAGACAGGGGGCGCAAGACTATGGCTACACCTTC
TRBD1	NA	TRBV18	TRBJ2-2	CASVRDSNTGELFF	TGTGCCAGCGTTCGGGACAGTAACACCGGGGAGCTGTTTTTT
NA	many	TRBV6-5	TRBJ1-1	CASSRTDSEAFF	TGTGCCAGCAGTCGTACCGACAGTGAAGCTTTCTTT
NA	NA	TRBV28	TRBJ1-5	CASSLSGRGDNQPQHF	TGTGCCAGCAGTTTATCAGGGAGGGGTGACAATCAGCCCCAGCATTTT
NA	NA	TRBV12-3/TRBV12-4	TRBJ2-7	CASKGDPYEQYF	TGTGCCAGCAAGGGGGACCCCTACGAGCAGTACTTC
NA	many	TRBV11-2	TRBJ1-1	CASSLAGKLAEAFF	TGTGCCAGCAGCTTAGCAGGGAAGCTCGCTGAAGCTTTCTTT
NA	many	TRBV6-1	TRBJ2-2	CASRPGTDLNTGELFF	TGTGCCAGCAGGCCCGGGACTGACTTGAACACCGGGGAGCTGTTTTTT
NA	few	TRBV2	TRBJ1-6	CASSAQGFYNSPLHF	TGTGCCAGCAGTGCCCAGGGGTTCTATAATTCACCCCTCCACTTT
NA	many	TRBV20-1	TRBJ2-5	CSAEWETQYF	TGCAGTGCTGAATGGGAGACCCAGTACTTC
NA	many	TRBV24-1	TRBJ2-2	CATSDQGGELFF	TGTGCCACCAGTGATCAGGGGGGGGAGCTGTTTTTT
TRBD1	NA	TRBV5-1	TRBJ2-7	CASSRGTGLSSYEQYF	TGCGCCAGCAGCCGAGGGACAGGCCTTTCCTCCTACGAGCAGTACTTC
NA	few	TRBV18	TRBJ1-2	CASSPPPGAVYGYTF	TGTGCCAGCTCACCACCCCCGGGGGCGGTCTATGGCTACACCTTC
NA	NA	TRBV6-2/TRBV6-3	TRBJ2-5	CASSYRVQETQYF	TGTGCCAGCAGTTATAGGGTGCAAGAGACCCAGTACTTC
NA	few	TRBV5-1	TRBJ2-4	CASSLREPLNIQYF	TGCGCCAGCAGCTTGCGGGAGCCCTTAAACATTCAGTACTTC
TRBD2	many	TRBV24-1	TRBJ2-1	CATSLSGSTYNEQFF	TGTGCCACCAGCCTTAGCGGGAGTACCTACAATGAGCAGTTCTTC
NA	many	TRBV5-1	TRBJ1-5	CASSLEAGIQPQHF	TGCGCCAGCAGCTTGGAGGCAGGGATTCAGCCCCAGCATTTT
NA	many	TRBV19	TRBJ1-1	CASSTRTNLEAFF	TGTGCCAGTAGTACCCGAACCAACCTAGAAGCTTTCTTT
TRBD1	many	TRBV27	TRBJ1-2	CASRQGGAGGYTF	TGTGCCAGCAGGCAAGGGGGCGCGGGAGGCTACACCTTC
NA	many	TRBV7-6	TRBJ2-7	CASSLSTGTEQYF	TGTGCCAGCAGCTTATCGACAGGTACCGAGCAGTACTTC
NA	many	TRBV2	TRBJ2-5	CASSEALGGPLPYF	TGTGCCAGCAGTGAAGCGCTTGGGGGCCCTCTCCCATACTTC
NA	many	TRBV7-6	TRBJ1-5	CASSPLGGSNQPQHF	TGTGCCAGCAGCCCCCTTGGCGGTAGCAATCAGCCCCAGCATTTT
NA	few	TRBV5-1	TRBJ1-2	CASSSEGSYGYTF	TGCGCCAGCAGTTCCGAGGGGTCTTATGGCTACACCTTC
NA	many	TRBV6-1	TRBJ2-5	CASRRAQETQYF	TGTGCCAGCAGGCGGGCCCAAGAGACCCAGTACTTC
NA	NA	TRBV6-1	TRBJ1-1	CASHRLKDTEAFF	TGTGCCAGCCACAGGCTAAAAGACACTGAAGCTTTCTTT
NA	NA	TRBV6-1	TRBJ2-5	CASSVGGPQETQYF	TGTGCCAGCAGTGTCGGGGGGCCCCAAGAGACCCAGTACTTC
TRBD2	many	TRBV20-1	TRBJ2-7	CSAEIAGTRLYEQYF	TGCAGTGCTGAAATCGCCGGGACTAGGCTCTACGAGCAGTACTTC
TRBD1	NA	TRBV11-2	TRBJ2-5	CASSARTGEWETQYF	TGTGCCAGCAGCGCCAGGACAGGGGAATGGGAGACCCAGTACTTC
NA	NA	TRBV12-3/TRBV12-4	TRBJ2-4	CASSLRTDATAKNIQYF	TGTGCCAGCAGTTTAAGAACCGATGCCACTGCCAAAAACATTCAGTACTTC
TRBD2	few	TRBV5-1	TRBJ2-2	CASSYRLAGVPGYTGELFF	TGCGCCAGCAGCTACCGACTAGCGGGAGTGCCGGGATACACCGGGGAGCTGTTTTTT
NA	many	TRBV27	TRBJ1-6	CASSFGGEESNSPLHF	TGTGCCAGCAGTTTCGGAGGGGAGGAGAGTAATTCACCCCTCCACTTT
NA	NA	TRBV11-3	TRBJ1-1	CASSLAVTDTEAFF	TGTGCCAGCAGCTTGGCGGTCACGGACACTGAAGCTTTCTTT
NA	many	TRBV28	TRBJ2-5	CASSSQTPTQYF	TGTGCCAGCAGTTCACAGACCCCGACCCAGTACTTC
NA	NA	TRBV28	TRBJ2-7	CASRVQGTYEQYF	TGTGCCAGCAGGGTACAGGGAACATACGAGCAGTACTTC
NA	many	TRBV2	TRBJ1-1	CATARLLSNTEAFF	TGTGCCACCGCGCGTCTGCTTTCGAACACTGAAGCTTTCTTT